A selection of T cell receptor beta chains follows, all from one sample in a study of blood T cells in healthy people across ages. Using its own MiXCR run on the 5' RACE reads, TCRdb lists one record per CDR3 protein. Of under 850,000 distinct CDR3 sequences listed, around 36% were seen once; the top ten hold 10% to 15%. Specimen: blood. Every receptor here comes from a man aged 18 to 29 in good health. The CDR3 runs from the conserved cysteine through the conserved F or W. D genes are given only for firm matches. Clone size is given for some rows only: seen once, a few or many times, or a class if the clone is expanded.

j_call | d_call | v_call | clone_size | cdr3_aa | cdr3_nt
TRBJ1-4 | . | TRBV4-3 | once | CASSQGDRMGEKLFF | TGCGCCAGCAGCCAAGGCGACCGTATGGGGGAAAAACTGTTTTTT
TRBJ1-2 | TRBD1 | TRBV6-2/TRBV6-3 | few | CASSLSGTGAGYTF | TGTGCCAGCAGTTTGTCCGGGACAGGGGCCGGCTACACCTTC
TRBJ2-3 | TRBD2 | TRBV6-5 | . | CASRASGGANTQYF | TGTGCCAGCAGGGCTAGCGGGGGCGCGAATACGCAGTATTTT
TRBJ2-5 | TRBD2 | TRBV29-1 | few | CSVAGLVGETQYF | TGCAGCGTCGCGGGACTAGTGGGAGAGACCCAGTACTTC
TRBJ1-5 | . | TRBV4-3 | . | CASSQGVGEGQPQHF | TGCGCCAGCAGCCAAGGTGTAGGGGAGGGTCAGCCCCAGCATTTT
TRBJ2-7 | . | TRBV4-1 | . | CACSQGPGVYEQYF | TGCGCCTGCAGCCAAGGTCCTGGGGTCTACGAGCAGTACTTC
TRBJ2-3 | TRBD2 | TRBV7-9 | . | CASSLRSSGRRIDTQYF | TGTGCCAGCAGCTTACGTTCCAGCGGGAGGCGTATTGATACGCAGTATTTT
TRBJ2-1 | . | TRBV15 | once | CATSSLSQGDEQFF | TGTGCCACCAGCAGCCTATCACAGGGTGACGAGCAGTTCTTC
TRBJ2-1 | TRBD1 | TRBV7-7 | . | CASSFRDRERDEQFF | TGTGCTAGCAGCTTCCGGGACAGGGAAAGGGATGAGCAGTTCTTC
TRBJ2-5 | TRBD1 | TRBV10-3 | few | CAISGQGETQYF | TGTGCCATCAGTGGACAGGGTGAGACCCAGTACTTC
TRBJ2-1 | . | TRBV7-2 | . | CASSLRTWSWGEQFF | TGTGCCAGCAGCTTAAGGACATGGTCCTGGGGTGAGCAGTTCTTC
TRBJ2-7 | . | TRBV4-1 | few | CASSQESQEMGEQYF | TGCGCCAGCAGCCAAGAATCCCAGGAGATGGGTGAGCAGTACTTC
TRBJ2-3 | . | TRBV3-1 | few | CASRDGENTDTQYF | TGTGCCAGCAGGGACGGGGAAAACACAGATACGCAGTATTTT
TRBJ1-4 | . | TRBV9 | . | CASSVGDRNEKLFF | TGTGCCAGCAGCGTAGGAGACAGGAATGAAAAACTGTTTTTT
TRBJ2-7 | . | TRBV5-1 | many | CASSLAIYDEQYF | TGCGCCAGCAGCTTGGCCATTTATGACGAGCAGTACTTC
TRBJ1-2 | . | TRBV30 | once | CAWSVPRLNHGYTF | TGTGCCTGGAGTGTACCGCGTTTAAACCATGGCTACACCTTC
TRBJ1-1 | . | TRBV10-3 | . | CAISELSTRGAFF | TGTGCCATCAGTGAGTTGTCAACGAGGGGAGCTTTCTTT
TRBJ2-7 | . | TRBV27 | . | CASSFGSPTSYEQYF | TGTGCCAGCAGTTTCGGGAGCCCGACTTCCTACGAGCAGTACTTC
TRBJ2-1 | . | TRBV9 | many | CASSVRGSVGRDNEQFF | TGTGCCAGCAGCGTTCGGGGTTCAGTGGGACGAGACAATGAGCAGTTCTTC
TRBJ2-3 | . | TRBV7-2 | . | CASSLVGSGNTQYF | TGTGCCAGCAGCTTAGTAGGGAGCGGCAATACGCAGTATTTT
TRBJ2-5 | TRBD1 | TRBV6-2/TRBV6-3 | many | CASSSYDRGLQETQYF | TGTGCCAGCAGTTCCTACGACAGGGGGCTTCAGGAGACCCAGTACTTC
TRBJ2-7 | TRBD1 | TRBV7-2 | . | CASSLDSIVQGGYEQYF | TGTGCCAGCAGCTTAGACTCTATAGTACAGGGGGGCTACGAGCAGTACTTC
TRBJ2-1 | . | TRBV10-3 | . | CAISESSLGGGDNEQFF | TGTGCCATCAGTGAGTCCTCTCTCGGAGGGGGTGACAATGAGCAGTTCTTC
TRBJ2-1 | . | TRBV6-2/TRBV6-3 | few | CASSYLREYNEQFF | TGTGCCAGCAGTTATTTACGGGAGTACAATGAGCAGTTCTTC
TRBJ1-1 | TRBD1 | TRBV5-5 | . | CASSTPQGEGTEAFF | TGTGCCAGCAGCACGCCCCAGGGGGAGGGCACTGAAGCTTTCTTT
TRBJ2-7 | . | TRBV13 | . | CASSWSSGTPPPYEQYF | TGTGCCAGCAGCTGGTCGTCCGGGACCCCCCCACCCTACGAGCAGTACTTC
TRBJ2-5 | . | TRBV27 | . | CASSSTGSRYNEQYF | TGTGCCAGCAGTTCTACCGGGTCCCGATACAATGAGCAGTACTTC
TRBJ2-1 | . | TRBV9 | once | CASSLEPTPRLGYEQFF | TGTGCCAGCAGCCTTGAGCCTACTCCGCGCTTAGGCTACGAGCAGTTCTTC
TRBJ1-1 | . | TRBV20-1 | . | CSARGRGLNTEAFF | TGCAGTGCTAGAGGCAGGGGCTTGAACACTGAAGCTTTCTTT
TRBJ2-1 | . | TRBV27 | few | CASSLAGVLNEQFF | TGTGCCAGCAGTTTAGCAGGGGTTCTCAATGAGCAGTTCTTC
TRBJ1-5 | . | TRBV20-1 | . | CSALSTLNQPQHF | TGCAGTGCCTTGTCTACTCTCAATCAGCCCCAGCATTTT
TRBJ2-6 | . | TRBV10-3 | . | CAISESSVDLSGANVLTF | TGTGCCATCAGTGAGTCTAGCGTTGATTTATCTGGGGCCAACGTCCTGACTTTC
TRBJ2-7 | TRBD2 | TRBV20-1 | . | CSARRPSGRIYNEQYF | TGCAGTGCTAGAAGGCCTAGCGGGCGGATTTACAATGAGCAGTACTTC
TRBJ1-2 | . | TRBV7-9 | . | CASKRITLQAYGYTF | TGTGCCAGCAAAAGGATCACCCTCCAGGCTTATGGCTACACCTTC
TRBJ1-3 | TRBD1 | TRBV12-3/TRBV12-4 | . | CASSPTGGHTIYF | TGTGCCAGCAGTCCGACAGGGGGGCACACCATATATTTT
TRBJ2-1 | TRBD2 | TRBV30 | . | CAWSGKERGEYEQFF | TGTGCCTGGAGTGGGAAGGAGCGGGGGGAGTATGAGCAGTTCTTC
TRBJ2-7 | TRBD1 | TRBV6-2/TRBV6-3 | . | CASNGGGQGDHEQYF | TGTGCCAGCAACGGAGGTGGACAGGGGGATCACGAGCAGTACTTC
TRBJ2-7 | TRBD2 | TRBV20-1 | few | CSARDIGIAGETYEQYF | TGCAGTGCTAGAGATATAGGGATAGCGGGGGAGACCTACGAGCAGTACTTC
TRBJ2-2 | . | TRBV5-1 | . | CASSKNGLKNTGELFF | TGCGCCAGCAGTAAAAATGGGCTTAAGAACACCGGGGAGCTGTTTTTT
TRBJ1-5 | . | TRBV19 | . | CASSIEGGNQPQHF | TGTGCCAGTAGTATAGAGGGAGGCAATCAGCCCCAGCATTTT
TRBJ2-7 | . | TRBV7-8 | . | CASRPTSSEQYF | TGTGCCAGCAGGCCGACTAGTTCTGAGCAGTACTTC
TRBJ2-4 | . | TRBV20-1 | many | CRAGNKAKNIQYF | TGCAGGGCCGGGAACAAAGCCAAAAACATTCAGTACTTC
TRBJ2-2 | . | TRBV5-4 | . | CASNDRPSDTGELFF | TGTGCCAGCAACGACAGACCCTCGGACACCGGGGAGTTGTTTTTT
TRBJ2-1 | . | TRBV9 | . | CASSVGRWPSSYNEQFF | TGTGCCAGCAGCGTAGGACGGTGGCCTAGCTCCTACAATGAGCAGTTCTTC
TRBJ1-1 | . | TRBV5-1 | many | CASSVDSNTEAFF | TGCGCCAGCAGCGTCGACAGTAACACTGAAGCTTTCTTT
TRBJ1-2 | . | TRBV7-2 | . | CASSPRSDSYTF | TGTGCCAGCAGCCCACGAAGCGATAGCTACACCTTC
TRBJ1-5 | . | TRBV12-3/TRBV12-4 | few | CASSPQANQPQHF | TGTGCCAGCAGTCCACAAGCCAATCAGCCCCAGCATTTT
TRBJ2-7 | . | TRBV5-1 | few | CASSLDRVGEQYF | TGCGCCAGCAGCTTGGATCGGGTAGGCGAGCAGTACTTC
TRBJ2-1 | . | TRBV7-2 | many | CASSQTARQFF | TGTGCCAGCAGCCAGACCGCCCGGCAGTTCTTC
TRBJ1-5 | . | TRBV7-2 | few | CASSLVPGVRSYSNQPQHF | TGTGCCAGCAGCTTAGTCCCAGGGGTTCGCTCCTATAGCAATCAGCCCCAGCATTTT
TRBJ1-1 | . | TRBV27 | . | CASSRADTEAFF | TGTGCCAGCAGTCGAGCGGACACTGAAGCTTTCTTT
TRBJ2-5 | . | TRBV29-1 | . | CSVGGRLETQYF | TGCAGCGTTGGGGGTCGGCTAGAGACCCAGTACTTC
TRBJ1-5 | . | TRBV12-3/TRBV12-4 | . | CASSVAVSNQPQHF | TGTGCCAGCAGTGTAGCTGTTAGCAATCAGCCCCAGCATTTT